A single sample is the source of the 27 T cell receptor beta chains below, sequenced in a study of cytomegalovirus exposure and HLA in healthy donors listed by TCRdb under 2017. Libraries were built with the immunoSEQ multiplex PCR assay. For the multiplex PCR, a mixture combining 60 forward primers for TCR Vbeta segments and 13 reverse primers for TCR Jbeta segments was used. What TCRdb holds here is the immuneACCESS table cut down to in-frame rearrangements. Part of the clones is not present; checked against another copy, under half of the missing clones reflect an unresolved V gene, and the others are unexplained. Recorded for this sample are 160,000 or so clones; 80% to 90% of them occurred a single time. The ten biggest clones cover about 6% of the sample. The specimen sequenced was PBMCs. These receptors came from a man over 45 in good health and CMV-seropositive.

This clone was found many times. The chain employs TRBV4-1 and TRBJ2-7; TRBD1 matches at 8 bases. Germline V lookup: CDR1 MGHRA, CDR2 YSYEKL. The CDR3 length is 15 residues. Trimming cost V 0 bases and J 1 base; bases outside gene matches: 2. In nucleotides, the CDR3 is TGCGCCAGCAGCCAAGACGGACAGGGTTCCTACGAGCAGTACGTC. Translated: CASSQDGQGSYEQYV.

This chain links TRBV18 with TRBJ2-7; no reliable D call. CDR1 is KGHSH, CDR2 LQKENI, per germline. V shed 2 bases and J shed 1 base, with 9 bases lying between them. The CDR3 sequence is 14 residues long. The CDR3 here is CASSPVQNSYEQYV. CDR3 in DNA: TGTGCCAGCTCACCAGTACAGAATTCCTACGAGCAGTACGTC.

The genes are TRBV7-3 and TRBJ2-1, with TRBD1 identical over 11 bases. The length of the CDR3 is 14 residues. J lost 6 bases, V lost 3 bases, and 1 base had no gene match. In germline, CDR1 is SGHTA, CDR2 FQGTGA. The CDR3 region is CASSLGTGGNEQFF. The CDR3 DNA reads TGTGCCAGCAGCTTGGGGACAGGGGGCAATGAGCAGTTCTTC.

The V gene is TRBV9, the J gene TRBJ2-1, with 7 bases identical to TRBD1. There are 14 residues in the CDR3. Germline V lookup: CDR1 SGDLS, CDR2 YYNGEE. With 3 bases clipped from V and 3 bases from J, the junction kept 3 bases outside the gene matches. In DNA, the CDR3 is TGTGCCAGCAGCGCAGGGGGAAGCTACAATGAGCAGTTCTTC. Translated: CASSAGGSYNEQFF.

The CDR3 nucleotides are TGTGCCAGCAGCTTGACGACAGGAGGCTACGAGCAGTACGTC. Its protein is CASSLTTGGYEQYV. This rearrangement joins TRBV7-9 to TRBJ2-7; the D gene is possibly TRBD1 (6 bases). The germline V gene encodes CDR1 SEHNR and CDR2 FQNEAQ (reference sequence). The CDR3 is 14 amino acids. Trimming took 3 bases from V and 3 from J, leaving 12 bases between them.

The chain combines TRBV15 with TRBJ1-6; D might be TRBD1 (6 bases). This CDR3 has 17 amino acids. Germline V gene lookup returns CDR1 LNHNV and CDR2 YYDKDF (reference sequence). The V end lost 2 bases, the J end lost 0 bases, and 11 bases lay between the germline ends. The CDR3 here is CATSRTGQLSYNSPLHF. The DNA for the CDR3 is TGTGCCACCAGCAGAACCGGACAGCTCTCCTATAATTCACCCCTCCACTTT.

The rearrangement links TRBV5-1 to TRBJ2-1; possibly TRBD1 for D (5 bases). V shed 1 base and J shed 8 bases, with 10 bases lying between them. The CDR3 extends over 13 amino acids. The germline V gene has CDR1 SGHRS and CDR2 YFSETQ. The CDR3 is CASSLFRVDEQFF. The CDR3 DNA reads as TGCGCCAGCAGCTTGTTCAGGGTCGATGAGCAGTTCTTC.

DNA for the CDR3: TGCGCCAGCAGCTTGGCCGGCATACAGGGGGCGAATAACTATGGCTACACCTTC. Residues: CASSLAGIQGANNYGYTF. This rearrangement joins TRBV5-1 to TRBJ1-2; 9 nucleotides agree with TRBD1. V was clipped by 0 bases and J by 1 base; unmatched bases: 10. Per germline, CDR1 SGHRS and CDR2 YFSETQ. The CDR3 is 18 residues long.

This chain uses TRBV5-4 with TRBJ2-1; D possibly corresponds to TRBD1 (6 bases). The CDR3 spans 15 residues. Germline V gene lookup returns CDR1 SGHNT and CDR2 YYREEE (reference sequence). The V gene lost 4 bases and the J gene lost 9 bases, with 20 bases spanning the gap. CDR3 in amino acids: CASSPTGNIQGEQFF. CDR3 nucleotide sequence: TGTGCCAGCAGCCCAACCGGGAATATACAGGGTGAGCAGTTCTTC.

This clone has a single count. The chain is built from TRBV11-2 and TRBJ2-2; a weak D match, TRBD2 (6 bases). This CDR3 has 17 residues. Germline CDR1 SGHAT, CDR2 FQNNGV. The germline V and J ends were trimmed by 2 bases and 7 bases, with 20 bases remaining between them. CDR3 protein: CASSLPEGLQWVGELFF. CDR3 bases: TGTGCCAGCAGCTTACCCGAGGGACTTCAATGGGTCGGGGAGCTGTTTTTT.

V is TRBV5-1 and J is TRBJ1-4, with 8 bases aligning to TRBD1. CDR1 SGHRS and CDR2 YFSETQ come from the germline V gene. The CDR3 has 16 amino acids. V trimming: 2 bases; J trimming: 3 bases; junction bases outside the gene matches: 6. For the CDR3, the DNA is TGCGCCAGCAGCTTACAGGGGGAATCAGCTAATGAAAAACTGTTTTTT. Translation: CASSLQGESANEKLFF.

The rearrangement uses TRBV6-1 and TRBJ1-1, with 9 bases matching TRBD1. V lost 4 bases to trimming and J lost 10 bases; unmatched junction nucleotides: 19. This CDR3 contains 17 residues. Germline loops: CDR1 MNHNS, CDR2 SASEGT. CDR3 nucleotides: TGTGCCAGCAGTGCGGGTGGTGGTTCGGGACAGGGACTGGGAGCTTTCTTT. Translated: CASSAGGGSGQGLGAFF.

The chain joins TRBV11-3 to TRBJ2-2; TRBD1 agrees at 9 bases. This CDR3 is 15 amino acids long. CDR1 and CDR2 (germline): SGHNT, YENEEA. The ends lost 3 bases at V and 5 bases at J; junction bases unmatched: 4. This CDR3 is CASSLDRGGTGELFF. The CDR3 coding sequence is TGTGCCAGCAGCTTGGACAGGGGAGGTACCGGGGAGCTGTTTTTT.

This chain links TRBV6-5 with TRBJ1-2; 7 bases match TRBD1. CDR3 size: 14 residues. Germline V gene sequence: CDR1 MNHEY, CDR2 SVGAGI. The V and J ends lost 5 bases and 4 bases, in that order; junction bases with no gene match: 7. The CDR3 DNA follows: TGTGCCAGCAGTACTTGGACAGGTCCCTATGGCTACACCTTC. This gives the protein CASSTWTGPYGYTF.

V and J are TRBV5-5 and TRBJ1-4; 8 nucleotides line up with TRBD1. This CDR3 comprises 15 residues. The V segment lost 0 bases and the J segment 2 bases; nucleotides outside the gene matches: 0. CDR1 and CDR2 (germline): SGHKS, YYEKEE (reference sequence). CDR3 residues: CASSLGQGTNEKLFF. The CDR3 DNA reads as TGTGCCAGCAGCTTGGGACAGGGGACTAATGAAAAACTGTTTTTT.

A single count supports this clone. The rearrangement links TRBV6-5 to TRBJ2-7; no clear D. The CDR3 length is 11 residues. Germline CDR1 is MNHEY and CDR2 is SVGAGI. Trimming removed 5 bases at V and 2 bases at J, with 4 bases between. The DNA for the CDR3 is TGTGCCAGCAGTCCAGCCTACGAGCAGTACTTC. Translating it yields CASSPAYEQYF.

The V call is TRBV30, the J call TRBJ2-3, with a tentative D call TRBD2 (6 bases). The CDR3 loop spans 13 amino acids. Germline CDR1 GTSNPN, CDR2 SVGIG (reference sequence). V gave up 1 base and J gave up 1 base, with 6 bases separating them. CDR3 coding DNA: TGTGCCTGGAGTGCGGGAGGCACAGATACGCAGTATTTT. Its translation is CAWSAGGTDTQYF. The whole variable domain, filled in from reference TRBV30 and TRBJ2-3, reads SQTIHQWPATLVQPVGSPLSLECTVEGTSNPNLYWYRQAAGRGLQLLFYSVGIGQISSEVPQNLSASRPQDRQFILSSKKLLLSDSGFYLCAWSAGGTDTQYFGPGTRLTVL.

The chain combines TRBV7-9 with TRBJ1-2; 7 positions agree with TRBD1. Germline CDR1 SEHNR, CDR2 FQNEAQ (reference sequence). The CDR3 covers 16 residues. V shed 0 bases, J shed 0 bases, and the junction held 4 bases outside the gene matches. The CDR3 is CASSLAGDRANYGYTF. CDR3 in DNA: TGTGCCAGCAGCTTAGCCGGAGACAGGGCTAACTATGGCTACACCTTC.

This clone was seen only once. The chain recombines TRBV7-3 with TRBJ1-1; TRBD1 agrees at 8 bases. This CDR3 contains 13 residues. V lost 2 bases to trimming and J lost 6 bases; unmatched junction nucleotides: 2. CDR1 is SGHTA, CDR2 FQGTGA, per germline. The CDR3 nucleotides are TGTGCCAGCAGCTTAGACAGGGGCGCTGAAGCTTTCTTT. As protein: CASSLDRGAEAFF.

The rearrangement joins TRBV5-8 to TRBJ1-2; D is undetermined. Germline V lookup: CDR1 SGHTS, CDR2 YDEGEE. This CDR3 has 14 residues. Trimming removed 1 base from V and 3 bases from J, with 10 bases in between. CDR3 region: CASSLQLLHYGYTF. In DNA form, the CDR3 reads TGTGCCAGCAGCTTGCAACTACTACACTATGGCTACACCTTC.

The V gene is TRBV18, the J gene TRBJ1-1; 7 positions match TRBD1. V dropped 0 bases and J dropped 8; count of bases not matched to a gene: 6. This CDR3 comprises 14 residues. CDR1 and CDR2 from the germline V gene are KGHSH and LQKENI. CDR3 DNA: TGTGCCAGCTCACCACCGGCAGGGGGTGGGGAAGCTTTCTTT. Translating it yields CASSPPAGGGEAFF.

The CDR3 is CATSRGGQPTDTQYF. DNA of the CDR3: TGTGCCACCAGCAGAGGGGGACAGCCTACAGATACGCAGTATTTT. The chain uses TRBV15 and TRBJ2-3, with TRBD1 matching 7 bases. Germline loops: CDR1 LNHNV, CDR2 YYDKDF (reference sequence). The V gene end was trimmed by 1 base and the J gene end by 3 bases; junction bases not matched to a gene: 4. The CDR3 consists of 15 residues.

This rearrangement joins TRBV29-1 to TRBJ1-2; D may be TRBD1 (5 bases). CDR3 size: 14 residues. V lost 5 bases, J lost 6 bases, and 19 bases lay in between. CDR1 is SQVTM, CDR2 ANQGSEA, per germline. CDR3 residues: CSVWPHRAGHGYTF. The CDR3 nucleotides are TGCAGCGTTTGGCCTCATAGGGCAGGGCATGGCTACACCTTC.

The CDR3 DNA follows: TGTGCCAGCAGCCAATCCCCAGGGGATAATTCACCCCTCCACTTT. Protein sequence: CASSQSPGDNSPLHF. The rearrangement uses TRBV4-2 and TRBJ1-6; maybe TRBD1 (6 bases). Deletions cut 2 bases from V and 5 bases from J, with 10 bases between. In germline, CDR1 is LGHNA, CDR2 YNFKEQ. The CDR3 loop spans 15 amino acids.

This chain connects TRBV6-5 to TRBJ1-2; 8 nucleotides align to TRBD1. Germline CDR1 MNHEY, CDR2 SVGAGI. This CDR3 has 14 amino acids. V was clipped by 8 bases and J by 7 bases; unmatched bases: 12. CDR3 sequence (DNA): TGTGCCAGCCGACCTGGACAGGGACCTTTTGGCTACACCTTC. The encoded protein is CASRPGQGPFGYTF.

V and J are TRBV4-2 and TRBJ2-1; 7 nucleotides align to TRBD2. V lost 4 bases and J lost 10; bases outside the gene matches: 7. The CDR3 is made up of 13 amino acids. Germline assignment: CDR1 LGHNA and CDR2 YNFKEQ. The CDR3 is CASSPRGSGEQFF. CDR3 in DNA: TGTGCCAGCAGCCCCCGGGGTAGCGGGGAGCAGTTCTTC.

This chain connects TRBV7-2 to TRBJ2-1, with a tentative D call TRBD2 (6 bases). The V gene's germline CDR1 is SGHTA and CDR2 FQGNSA. CDR3 length: 16 amino acids. V shed 5 bases and J shed 0 bases, with 14 bases lying between them. The CDR3, as DNA: TGTGCCAGCAGCATGGGGCCGGGAGACTCCTACAATGAGCAGTTCTTC. It translates to CASSMGPGDSYNEQFF.